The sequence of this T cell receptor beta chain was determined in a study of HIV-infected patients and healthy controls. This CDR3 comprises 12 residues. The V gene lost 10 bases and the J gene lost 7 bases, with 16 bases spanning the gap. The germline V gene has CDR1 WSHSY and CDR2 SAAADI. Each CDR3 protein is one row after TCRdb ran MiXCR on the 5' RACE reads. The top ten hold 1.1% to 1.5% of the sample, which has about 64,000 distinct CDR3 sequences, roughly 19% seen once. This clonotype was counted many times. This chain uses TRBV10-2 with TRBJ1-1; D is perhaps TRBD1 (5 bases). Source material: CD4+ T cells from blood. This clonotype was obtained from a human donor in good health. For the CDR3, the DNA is TGCGCCACCTACTCCGGGACGCTTGAAGCTTTCTTT. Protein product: CATYSGTLEAFF.